The clone carrying this T cell receptor beta chain came up many times. The CDR3 runs to 14 residues. V was cut by 1 base and J by 0 bases, with 7 bases left in between. In germline, CDR1 is SGHVS, CDR2 FQNEAQ. For the library, individual cDNA molecules each received unique molecular identifiers. TCRdb used MiXCR to reprocess the RACE reads, holding one entry per CDR3 protein. The table includes about 300,000 distinct CDR3 sequences, 4.5% to 5.5% detected once. The sample comes from a study of human T cells and chemical hapten exposure. Time point indicated: pre-sensitization, week 0. Treatment defined: therapeutic diphenylcyclopropenone sensitization with weekly scalp DPC.

The sequence derives from a young woman with alopecia areata. Some clones in this sample may be carry-over from other donors' samples. Sequencing used whole blood, obtained in connection with sensitization to the hapten diphenylcyclopropenone (DPC). The chain has TRBV7-8 and TRBJ2-7, with TRBD1 as a possible D gene (5 bases). The CDR3 DNA reads TGTGCCAGCAGCTTAGGCAGGGTCTCCTACGAGCAGTACTTC. Residues: CASSLGRVSYEQYF.